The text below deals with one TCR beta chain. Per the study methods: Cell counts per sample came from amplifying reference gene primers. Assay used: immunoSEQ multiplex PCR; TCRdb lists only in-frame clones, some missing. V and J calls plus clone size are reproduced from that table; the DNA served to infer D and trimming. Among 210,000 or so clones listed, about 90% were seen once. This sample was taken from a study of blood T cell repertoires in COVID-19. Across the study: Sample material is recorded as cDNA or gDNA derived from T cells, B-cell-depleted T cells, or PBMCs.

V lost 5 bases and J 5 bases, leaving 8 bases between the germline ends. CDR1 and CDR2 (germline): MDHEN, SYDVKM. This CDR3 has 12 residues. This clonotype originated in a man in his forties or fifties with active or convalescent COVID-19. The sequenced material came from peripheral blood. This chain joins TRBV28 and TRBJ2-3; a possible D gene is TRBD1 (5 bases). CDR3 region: CASSSREDTQYF. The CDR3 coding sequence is TGTGCCAGCAGTAGCAGGGAAGATACGCAGTATTTT.